This T cell receptor beta chain was observed in a study of T-cell memory formation after mild COVID-19. Unmatched junction bases numbered 5, after V lost 3 bases and J lost 6 bases. Germline V gene data show CDR1 as DFQATT and CDR2 as SNEGSKA (reference sequence). The CDR3 loop spans 13 amino acids. 5'RACE with constant-segment primers yielded barcoded, UMI-tagged TCR alpha and TCR beta cDNA libraries. MiXCR was run by TCRdb on the 5' RACE reads, yielding one entry per CDR3 protein. The sample consists of approximately 300,000 distinct CDR3 sequences, 7% to 10% of them appearing once. This clonotype was detected a few times.

This clonotype was sampled from a man aged 18 to 35 who had mild COVID-19 (a few samples of this study predate the infection). Cell type and time point are not known. The rearrangement uses TRBV20-1 and TRBJ1-5; 7 nucleotides match TRBD1. Sequenced material: PBMCs or a T cell subset sorted from them (not recorded which). In DNA form, the CDR3 reads TGCAGTGCTAGCCGACAGGGCGGTCAGCCCCAGCATTTT. Amino acids: CSASRQGGQPQHF.